Detailed here is one T cell receptor beta chain. With 5 bases clipped from V and 8 bases from J, the junction kept 9 bases outside the gene matches. There are 14 residues in the CDR3. The germline V gene has CDR1 SGHVS and CDR2 FQNEAQ. Using immunoSEQ multiplex PCR, the repertoire was profiled, and TCRdb retains in-frame clones only, with some absent. The sample holds approximately 500,000 clones; 89% are singletons and the top ten take about 1%. The sample originates from a study of blood T cell repertoires in COVID-19. This TCR derives from a young man with COVID-19, enrolled during active disease. The chain couples TRBV7-8 to TRBJ2-1; 7 bases line up with TRBD2. The sample consisted of peripheral blood. Here the CDR3 reads CASSQGLPPHEQFF. The CDR3 DNA is TGTGCCAGCAGCCAGGGACTACCGCCTCATGAGCAGTTCTTC. Using reference TRBV7-8 and TRBJ2-1 for the parts outside the CDR3, the full variable domain is GAGVSQSPRYKVAKRGQDVALRCDPISGHVSLFWYQQALGQGPEFLTYFQNEAQLDKSGLPSDRFFAERPEGSVSTLKIQRTQQEDSAVYLCASSQGLPPHEQFFGPGTRLTVL.